This TCR beta chain was documented in a study of blood T cell repertoires in COVID-19. Study summary: COVID-19 samples, acute and convalescent, were from the United States, Italy and Spain. T cells, B-cell-depleted T cells, or PBMCs provided the cDNA or gDNA that served as material.

Per the authors' pipeline: Cell counts per sample came from amplifying reference gene primers. The method was immunoSEQ multiplex PCR; TCRdb's version includes in-frame clones alone and lacks a portion of them. V and J calls and clone size follow that table, whereas D and trimming were derived from the DNA. This sample has 150,000 or so clones; 84% occur once, and the top ten carry 6% to 9%. With 4 bases removed from V and 6 bases from J, the gap between germline ends came to 14 bases. Germline CDR1 MDHEN, CDR2 SYDVKM. This CDR3 contains 14 residues. The sequenced material came from peripheral blood. This sequence was found in a man aged 35-49 years who had recovered from COVID-19. This chain uses TRBV28 with TRBJ2-3; TRBD1 might be the D (5 bases). CDR3 sequence (DNA): TGTGCCAGCAGTTATGTTTCTGGGGCGGATACGCAGTATTTT. Translated, it gives CASSYVSGADTQYF.